The clone carrying this TCR beta chain was seen only a few times. The sample belongs to a study of T cells in Graves' hyperthyroidism and ophthalmopathy. This CDR3 contains 14 residues. V was clipped by 8 bases and J by 5 bases; unmatched bases: 8. Germline-derived CDR1 and CDR2 are MGHDK and SYGVNS. From RNA transcripts, TCR beta CDR3 regions were amplified. The HTBI set primed first-round TCR CDR3 RT-PCR. TCRdb itself ran the multiplex PCR reads through MiXCR, one entry per CDR3 protein. The sample consists of more than 550,000 distinct CDR3 sequences, over 15% of them appearing once. This rearrangement joins TRBV25-1 to TRBJ2-3, with TRBD2 identical over 9 bases. The TCR comes from a woman aged 45 to 65 with Graves' hyperthyroidism that later progressed to Graves' ophthalmopathy. Input material: blood. The CDR3, as DNA: TGTGCCAGCGGAGCGGGGGGCCATGAAGATACGCAGTATTTT. Translated: CASGAGGHEDTQYF.